The 16 T cell receptor beta chains below were found in one sample sequenced in a study of T cells after yellow fever vaccination. TCRdb called the 5' RACE reads again in MiXCR, with one record for every CDR3 protein. There are over 300,000 distinct CDR3 sequences in the sample; roughly 4% occur only once, and 23% lies in the top ten. The sequenced sample was PBMCs, obtained on the day of the yellow fever booster vaccination. The receptors come from a man aged 18 to 29 who received the YFV17D yellow fever vaccine.

Ten or more counts support this clonotype. The chain carries TRBV28 and TRBJ1-1; no definite D call. V lost 6 bases to trimming and J lost 0 bases, with 5 bases between them. Per the germline V gene, CDR1 is MDHEN and CDR2 is SYDVKM. The CDR3 totals 12 residues. The CDR3 region has the DNA TGTGCCAGCAGAGAAATGAACACTGAAGCTTTCTTT. This translates into CASREMNTEAFF. The full variable domain, rest sourced from reference TRBV28 and TRBJ1-1, is DVKVTQSSRYLVKRTGEKVFLECVQDMDHENMFWYRQDPGLGLRLIYFSYDVKMKEKGDIPEGYSVSREKKERFSLILESASTNQTSMYLCASREMNTEAFFGQGTRLTVV.

This clonotype was observed many times. V is TRBV7-2 and J is TRBJ2-3, with 9 bases that match TRBD2. This CDR3 is 14 amino acids long. Unmatched junction bases numbered 7, after V lost 10 bases and J lost 2 bases. Germline V lookup: CDR1 SGHTA, CDR2 FQGNSA. DNA for the CDR3: TGTGCCAACCGTCTAGCGGGGTTCACAGATACGCAGTATTTT. It specifies CANRLAGFTDTQYF.

The chain recombines TRBV28 with TRBJ2-3, with D perhaps TRBD1 (5 bases). V dropped 10 bases and J dropped 2 bases, with 19 bases sitting between them. This CDR3 is 15 amino acids long. In germline, CDR1 is MDHEN, CDR2 SYDVKM. CDR3 region: CATNGPDTVTDTQYF. CDR3 DNA sequence: TGTGCCACTAACGGCCCGGACACTGTCACAGATACGCAGTATTTT.

In its sample, this clonotype was seen many times. The chain combines TRBV12-3 or TRBV12-4 with TRBJ1-5; 12 bases match TRBD1. With 4 bases clipped from V and 2 bases from J, the junction kept 6 bases outside the gene matches. This CDR3 region has 17 residues. CDR3 residues: CASSSRGTGGRNQPQHF. CDR3 DNA: TGTGCCAGCAGTTCCCGAGGGACAGGGGGCCGCAATCAGCCCCAGCATTTT.

This clonotype was detected ten times or more. V usage is TRBV4-1 and J usage is TRBJ2-3; 8 nucleotides align to TRBD2. J gave up 6 bases and V 5 bases, and 19 bases lay outside the gene matches. CDR1 and CDR2 (germline): MGHRA, YSYEKL. This CDR3 has 18 residues. In DNA form, the CDR3 reads TGCGCCAGCAGCGGGTCGGGGCTATACGGGGGGGCCTGGGATACGCAGTATTTT. Translation: CASSGSGLYGGAWDTQYF.

This chain links TRBV12-3 or TRBV12-4 with TRBJ1-2, with TRBD1 matching over 10 bases. The CDR3 has 17 residues. V was clipped by 5 bases and J by 3 bases; unmatched bases: 12. In DNA, the CDR3 is TGTGCCAGCAGTGGGGTTGGGACAGGGGTCCCTCACTATGGCTACACCTTC. Translation gives CASSGVGTGVPHYGYTF.

This clonotype was observed a handful of times. V and J are TRBV5-4 and TRBJ2-1; the D call may be TRBD1 or TRBD2 (7 bases each). V gave up 4 bases and J gave up 13 bases, with 21 bases separating them. Germline assignment: CDR1 SGHNT and CDR2 YYREEE (reference sequence). The CDR3 runs 14 residues. The CDR3 nucleotides are TGTGCCAGCAGCGGCGGGAGTAGCAGGGGGGAACAGTTCTTC. Translated: CASSGGSSRGEQFF. Full variable domain (outside the CDR3, taken from reference TRBV5-4 and TRBJ2-1): ETGVTQSPTHLIKTRGQQVTLRCSSQSGHNTVSWYQQALGQGPQFIFQYYREEENGRGNFPPRFSGLQFPNYSSELNVNALELDDSALYLCASSGGSSRGEQFFGPGTRLTVL.

This clonotype was detected only a few times. The V and J genes are TRBV7-9 and TRBJ2-5; D is perhaps TRBD1 or TRBD2 (5 bases each). Per the germline V gene, CDR1 is SEHNR and CDR2 is FQNEAQ (reference sequence). The CDR3 length is 16 residues. V was cut by 0 bases and J by 5 bases, with 16 bases left in between. The CDR3 DNA reads as TGTGCCAGCAGCTTAGCTCGCCCGGGACGAGGGGAGACCCAGTACTTC. Translated: CASSLARPGRGETQYF.

V and J are TRBV4-1 and TRBJ2-2, with TRBD1 identical over 8 bases. The trim removed 0 bases at V and 7 bases at J, leaving 10 bases unmatched. The CDR3 runs to 17 residues. CDR1 is MGHRA, CDR2 YSYEKL, per germline. In DNA form, the CDR3 reads TGCGCCAGCAGCCAAGACGGGGCCCCAGGGGGCTTCGGGGAGCTGTTTTTT. Its translation is CASSQDGAPGGFGELFF.

This clonotype was observed a handful of times. This chain links TRBV5-1 with TRBJ1-6; D is perhaps TRBD1 (6 bases). Germline loops: CDR1 SGHRS, CDR2 YFSETQ. The germline V and J ends were trimmed by 0 bases and 10 bases, with 11 bases remaining between them. The CDR3 loop spans 14 amino acids. The CDR3 DNA reads TGCGCCAGCAGCTTGGAGGGGGGATCCTCACCCCTCCACTTT. Protein product: CASSLEGGSSPLHF.

This clonotype was detected many times. This chain links TRBV5-1 with TRBJ2-4; no clear D gene. V was cut by 5 bases and J by 2 bases, with 17 bases left in between. Per germline, CDR1 SGHRS and CDR2 YFSETQ. CDR3 length equals 16 residues. CDR3 coding DNA: TGCGCCAGCAGTGGGGATGCTGAGTCGCCCAAAAACATTCAGTACTTC. Its protein is CASSGDAESPKNIQYF.

This clonotype was found many times. V usage is TRBV9 and J usage is TRBJ2-5; 12 nucleotides line up with TRBD2. CDR1 is SGDLS, CDR2 YYNGEE, per germline. V was pared by 0 bases and J by 1 base, with 1 base of the junction left unmatched. The CDR3 length is 16 residues. CDR3 in amino acids: CASSVGTSGVQETQYF. CDR3 nucleotides: TGTGCCAGCAGCGTAGGGACTAGCGGGGTCCAAGAGACCCAGTACTTC.

This clonotype was observed many times. The chain combines TRBV5-1 with TRBJ1-6; 8 positions match TRBD1. This CDR3 comprises 17 residues. V shed 4 bases, J shed 7 bases, and the junction held 13 bases outside the gene matches. Germline V gives CDR1 SGHRS, CDR2 YFSETQ. The DNA for the CDR3 is TGCGCCAGCAGCAAAGGACAGGGCGGAGTCCTGAATTCACCCCTCCACTTT. This codes for CASSKGQGGVLNSPLHF.

The table lists this clonotype with many counts. In nucleotides, the CDR3 is TGTGCCAGCAGCCCTAACCCGCTTGGTAGCGGGGGCTGGAATGAGCAGTTCTTC. Residues: CASSPNPLGSGGWNEQFF. This chain links TRBV7-3 with TRBJ2-1; 9 bases fit TRBD2. The CDR3 consists of 18 residues. Germline V gives CDR1 SGHTA, CDR2 FQGTGA. V shed 5 bases and J 7 bases; nucleotides not matched to a gene: 18.

This clonotype was observed at least ten times. This chain connects TRBV20-1 to TRBJ2-5, with D hard to call. From germline, CDR1 is DFQATT and CDR2 SNEGSKA (reference sequence). V was pared by 0 bases and J by 4 bases, with 6 bases between. The CDR3 spans 12 residues. CDR3 in DNA: TGCAGTGCTAGAGAAGGTGGAGAGACCCAGTACTTC. This gives the protein CSAREGGETQYF.

The chain combines TRBV28 with TRBJ1-1, with D perhaps matching TRBD1 (5 bases). CDR1 MDHEN and CDR2 SYDVKM come from the germline V gene. Trimming shortened V by 7 bases and J by 1 base, and 16 bases separated the two germline ends. The CDR3 has 15 residues. The CDR3 loop is CASKDTQGPNTEAFF. The CDR3 nucleotides read TGTGCCAGCAAAGACACCCAGGGACCGAACACTGAAGCTTTCTTT.